The rows below give T cell receptor beta chains drawn from one sample of a study of cytomegalovirus exposure and HLA in healthy donors. The table came from immunoSEQ multiplex PCR; TCRdb's copy has only in-frame clones and leaves some out. This sample has around 150,000 clones; about 84% occur once, and the top ten carry over 2%. The specimen was PBMCs. These receptors were taken from a man in his forties or fifties in good health and CMV-seronegative. Both conserved end residues are part of each CDR3. The D gene is left open where the match is weak. Some rows mark clone size as missing; the rest say once, few, many or name a class of expanded clone.

d_call clone_size j_call cdr3_length v_call cdr3_aa cdr3_nt
- - TRBJ2-5 14 TRBV19 CASSRTGSWETQYF TGTGCCAGTAGTAGAACAGGGTCTTGGGAGACCCAGTACTTC
TRBD1 - TRBJ2-2 18 TRBV13 CASSLALAGTGITGELFF TGTGCCAGCAGCTTAGCTTTGGCCGGGACAGGGATCACCGGGGAGCTGTTTTTT
TRBD1 - TRBJ1-1 12 TRBV5-1 CASGPQGTEAFF TGCGCCAGCGGACCACAGGGGACTGAAGCTTTCTTT
- - TRBJ2-2 12 TRBV9 CASSHNTGELFF TGTGCCAGCAGTCATAACACCGGGGAGCTGTTTTTT
TRBD2 - TRBJ2-1 19 TRBV28 CASSLLGLAGGTPYNEQFF TGTGCCAGCAGTTTATTGGGACTAGCGGGGGGGACCCCCTACAATGAGCAGTTCTTC
- - TRBJ2-4 15 TRBV14 CASSQPQGSKNIQYF TGTGCCAGCAGCCAACCACAGGGTTCCAAAAACATTCAGTACTTC
- - TRBJ2-3 13 TRBV6-5 CASSLQGPDTQYF TGTGCCAGCAGTTTACAGGGTCCGGATACGCAGTATTTT
TRBD1 once TRBJ2-5 15 TRBV5-1 CASSLGGGSGETQYF TGCGCCAGCAGCTTGGGAGGGGGCTCGGGTGAGACCCAGTACTTC
TRBD1 - TRBJ1-3 15 TRBV6-5 CASSRETGRGNTIYF TGTGCCAGCAGTCGAGAGACAGGGAGGGGAAACACCATATATTTT
TRBD1 few TRBJ1-6 15 TRBV11-3 CASSPDRAFNSPLHF TGTGCCAGCAGCCCGGACAGGGCTTTCAATTCACCCCTCCACTTT
- - TRBJ2-5 15 TRBV5-1 CASSLAPGKRETQYF TGCGCCAGCAGCTTGGCCCCGGGGAAGCGGGAGACCCAGTACTTC
- - TRBJ1-1 16 TRBV21-1 CASWGPGGWGNTEAFF TGTGCCAGCTGGGGCCCAGGGGGCTGGGGAAACACTGAAGCTTTCTTT
- - TRBJ1-1 12 TRBV6-5 CASSPLGGKAFF TGTGCCAGCAGTCCACTCGGGGGGAAAGCTTTCTTT
- - TRBJ2-3 15 TRBV4-1 CASSQQVSSTDTQYF TGCGCCAGCAGCCAACAGGTCAGCAGCACAGATACGCAGTATTTT
- once TRBJ2-2 14 TRBV7-8 CASSLGLNTGELFF TGTGCCAGCAGCTTAGGACTGAACACCGGGGAGCTGTTTTTT
TRBD2 - TRBJ2-3 14 TRBV2 CASSTSGSKDTQYF TGTGCCAGCAGTACTAGCGGGAGTAAGGATACGCAGTATTTT
- - TRBJ2-7 15 TRBV28 CASSITRDISYEQYF TGTGCCAGCAGCATCACCCGGGACATATCCTACGAGCAGTACTTC
- few TRBJ1-2 12 TRBV29-1 CSVEDFVRGYTF TGCAGCGTTGAAGATTTCGTTCGTGGCTACACCTTC
TRBD1 - TRBJ2-5 15 TRBV5-6 CASSRGTGWEETQYF TGTGCCAGCAGCCGGGGGACAGGGTGGGAAGAGACCCAGTACTTC
- - TRBJ2-7 14 TRBV2 CASSSGLFSYEQYF TGTGCCAGCAGTTCGGGACTCTTTTCCTACGAGCAGTACTTC
TRBD2 few TRBJ2-2 18 TRBV29-1 CSVEGIAGGPFGTGELFF TGCAGCGTTGAAGGGATAGCGGGGGGGCCCTTTGGCACCGGGGAGCTGTTTTTT
TRBD1 - TRBJ2-3 15 TRBV11-3 CASSRQGPSTDTQYF TGTGCCAGCAGCCGACAGGGGCCCAGCACAGATACGCAGTATTTT
TRBD1 once TRBJ2-2 15 TRBV27 CASSYGTANTGELFF TGTGCCAGCAGTTACGGGACAGCGAACACCGGGGAGCTGTTTTTT
TRBD1 - TRBJ1-1 13 TRBV28 CASSTGGNTEAFF TGTGCCAGCAGCACAGGGGGTAACACTGAAGCTTTCTTT
- - TRBJ1-5 12 TRBV28 CALATGNQPQHF TGTGCCCTCGCGACCGGGAATCAGCCCCAGCATTTT
- - TRBJ2-5 13 TRBV7-2 CASSLGVLETQYF TGTGCCAGCAGCTTAGGTGTATTGGAGACCCAGTACTTC
- - TRBJ1-3 15 TRBV7-2 CASSLTNSGGNTIYF TGTGCCAGCAGCTTAACAAATTCGGGGGGAAACACCATATATTTT
- - TRBJ1-5 15 TRBV7-9 CASSPAGSSNQPQHF TGTGCCAGCAGTCCAGCGGGGTCGAGCAATCAGCCCCAGCATTTT
TRBD2 - TRBJ2-5 15 TRBV28 CASSSPGLAQETQYF TGTGCCAGCAGTTCTCCGGGACTAGCGCAAGAGACCCAGTACTTC
- few TRBJ1-2 13 TRBV7-9 CSSSLAGNYGYTF TGTTCCAGCAGCTTAGCCGGGAACTATGGCTACACCTTC